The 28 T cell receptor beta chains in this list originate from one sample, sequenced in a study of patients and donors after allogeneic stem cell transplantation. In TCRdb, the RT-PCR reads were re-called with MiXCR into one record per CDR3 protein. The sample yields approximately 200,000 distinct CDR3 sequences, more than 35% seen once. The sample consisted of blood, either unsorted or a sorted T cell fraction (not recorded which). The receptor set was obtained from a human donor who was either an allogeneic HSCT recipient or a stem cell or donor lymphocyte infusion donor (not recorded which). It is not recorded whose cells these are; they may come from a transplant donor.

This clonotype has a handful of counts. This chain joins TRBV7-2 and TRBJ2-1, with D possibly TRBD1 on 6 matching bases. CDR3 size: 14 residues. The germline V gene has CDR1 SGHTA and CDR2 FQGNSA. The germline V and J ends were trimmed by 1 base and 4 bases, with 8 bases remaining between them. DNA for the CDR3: TGTGCCAGCAGCTTAGACAGGGAATACAATGAGCAGTTCTTC. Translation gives CASSLDREYNEQFF.

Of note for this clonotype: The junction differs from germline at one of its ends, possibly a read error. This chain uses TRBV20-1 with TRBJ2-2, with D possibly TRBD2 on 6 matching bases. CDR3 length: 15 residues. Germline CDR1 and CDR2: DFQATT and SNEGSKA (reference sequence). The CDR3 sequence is CSARPGGANTGVLFF. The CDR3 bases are TGCAGTGCTAGACCCGGAGGGGCCAACACCGGGGTGCTGTTTTTT.

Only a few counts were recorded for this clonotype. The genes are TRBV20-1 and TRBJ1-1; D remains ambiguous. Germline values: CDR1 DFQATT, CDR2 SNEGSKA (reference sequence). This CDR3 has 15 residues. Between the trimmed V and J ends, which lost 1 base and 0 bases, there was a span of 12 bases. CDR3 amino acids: CSARAWTVMNTEAFF. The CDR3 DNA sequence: TGCAGTGCTAGAGCGTGGACGGTTATGAACACTGAAGCTTTCTTT.

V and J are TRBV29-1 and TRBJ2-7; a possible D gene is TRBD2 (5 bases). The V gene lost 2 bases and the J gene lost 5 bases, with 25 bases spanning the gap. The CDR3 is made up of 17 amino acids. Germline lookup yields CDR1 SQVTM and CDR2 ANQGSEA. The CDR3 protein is CSVEIGDGNRYVDEQYF. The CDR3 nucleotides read TGCAGCGTTGAAATTGGTGACGGGAATCGGTACGTTGACGAGCAGTACTTC.

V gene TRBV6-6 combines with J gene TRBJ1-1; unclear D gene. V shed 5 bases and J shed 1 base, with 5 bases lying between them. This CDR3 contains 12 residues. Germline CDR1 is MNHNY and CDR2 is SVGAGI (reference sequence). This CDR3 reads CASSDKNTEAFF. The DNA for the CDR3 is TGTGCCAGCAGTGACAAGAACACTGAAGCTTTCTTT.

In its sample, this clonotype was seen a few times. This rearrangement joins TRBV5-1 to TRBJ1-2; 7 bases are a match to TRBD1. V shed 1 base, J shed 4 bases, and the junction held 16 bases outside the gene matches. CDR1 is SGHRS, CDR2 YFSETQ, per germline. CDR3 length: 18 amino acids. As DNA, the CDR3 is TGCGCCAGCAGCTTGCAACCCGTCGGGGGACAGATAATCTATGGCTACACCTTC. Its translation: CASSLQPVGGQIIYGYTF.

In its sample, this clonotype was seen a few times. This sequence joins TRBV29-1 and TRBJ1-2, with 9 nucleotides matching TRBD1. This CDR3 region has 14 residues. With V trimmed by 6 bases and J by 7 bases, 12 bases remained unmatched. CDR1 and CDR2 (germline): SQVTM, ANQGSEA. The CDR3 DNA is TGCAGCGTGACAGGGGGAATCTTTCGCGGTGGCTACACCTTC. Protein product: CSVTGGIFRGGYTF. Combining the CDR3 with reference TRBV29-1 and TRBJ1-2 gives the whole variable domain SAVISQKPSRDICQRGTSLTIQCQVDSQVTMMFWYRQQPGQSLTLIATANQGSEATYESGFVIDKFPISRPNLTFSTLTVSNMSPEDSSIYLCSVTGGIFRGGYTFGSGTRLTVV.

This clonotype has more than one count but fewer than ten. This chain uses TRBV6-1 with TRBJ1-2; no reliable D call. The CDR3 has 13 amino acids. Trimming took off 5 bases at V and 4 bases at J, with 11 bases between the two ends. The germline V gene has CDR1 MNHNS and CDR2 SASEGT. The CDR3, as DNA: TGTGCCAGCAGTATATCGGGGAGCTATGGCTACACCTTC. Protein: CASSISGSYGYTF.

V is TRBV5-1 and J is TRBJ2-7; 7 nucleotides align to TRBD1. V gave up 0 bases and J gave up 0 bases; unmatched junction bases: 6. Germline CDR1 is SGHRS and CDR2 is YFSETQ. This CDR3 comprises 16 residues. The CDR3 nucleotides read TGCGCCAGCAGCTTGGCTGGGACAGCCACCTCCTACGAGCAGTACTTC. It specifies CASSLAGTATSYEQYF.

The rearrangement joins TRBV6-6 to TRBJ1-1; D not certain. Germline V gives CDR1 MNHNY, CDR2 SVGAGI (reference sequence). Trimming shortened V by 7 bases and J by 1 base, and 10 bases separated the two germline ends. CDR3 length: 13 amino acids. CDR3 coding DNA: TGTGCCAGCAACCGGGCCCAGAACACTGAAGCTTTCTTT. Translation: CASNRAQNTEAFF.

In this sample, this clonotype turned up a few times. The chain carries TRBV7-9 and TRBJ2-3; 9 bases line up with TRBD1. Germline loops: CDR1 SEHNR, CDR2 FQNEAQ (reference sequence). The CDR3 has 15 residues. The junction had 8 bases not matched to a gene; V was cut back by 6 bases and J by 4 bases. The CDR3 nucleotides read TGTGCCAGCAGTTCGGACAGGGGAGGCTCAGATACGCAGTATTTT. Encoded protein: CASSSDRGGSDTQYF.

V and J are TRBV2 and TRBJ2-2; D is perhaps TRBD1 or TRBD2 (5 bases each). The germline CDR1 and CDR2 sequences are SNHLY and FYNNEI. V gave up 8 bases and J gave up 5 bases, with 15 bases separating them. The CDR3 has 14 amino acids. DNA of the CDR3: TGTGCCAGCCTAGCTAGGGGCCGAACCGGGGAGCTGTTTTTT. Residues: CASLARGRTGELFF.

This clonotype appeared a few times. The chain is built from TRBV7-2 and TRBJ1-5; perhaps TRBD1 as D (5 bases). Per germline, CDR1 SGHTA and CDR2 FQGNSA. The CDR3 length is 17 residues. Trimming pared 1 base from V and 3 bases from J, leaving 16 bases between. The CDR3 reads CASSLEGPTEYNQPQHF. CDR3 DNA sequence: TGTGCCAGCAGCTTAGAGGGGCCGACAGAATACAATCAGCCCCAGCATTTT.

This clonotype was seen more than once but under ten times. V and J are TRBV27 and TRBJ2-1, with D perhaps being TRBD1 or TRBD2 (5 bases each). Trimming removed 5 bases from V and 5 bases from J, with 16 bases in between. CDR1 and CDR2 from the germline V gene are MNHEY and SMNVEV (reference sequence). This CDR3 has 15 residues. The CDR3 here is CASSPRGLGNNEQFF. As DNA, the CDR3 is TGTGCCAGCAGTCCGAGGGGATTAGGAAACAATGAGCAGTTCTTC.

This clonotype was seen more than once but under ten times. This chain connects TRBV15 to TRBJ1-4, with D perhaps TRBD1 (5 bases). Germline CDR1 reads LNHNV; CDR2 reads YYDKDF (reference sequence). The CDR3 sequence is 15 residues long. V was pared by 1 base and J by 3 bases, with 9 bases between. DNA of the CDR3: TGTGCCACCAGCAGAGGGACACGCGCTAATGAAAAACTGTTTTTT. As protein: CATSRGTRANEKLFF.

The CDR3 reads CASSSTSGGPYSYNEQFF. The CDR3 coding sequence is TGTGCCAGCAGCTCGACTAGCGGGGGCCCCTACTCCTACAATGAGCAGTTCTTC. This chain links TRBV7-3 with TRBJ2-1, with 12 nucleotides matching TRBD2. The junction had 7 bases not matched to a gene; V was cut back by 4 bases and J by 0 bases. The length of the CDR3 is 18 residues. Germline-derived CDR1 and CDR2 are SGHTA and FQGTGA.

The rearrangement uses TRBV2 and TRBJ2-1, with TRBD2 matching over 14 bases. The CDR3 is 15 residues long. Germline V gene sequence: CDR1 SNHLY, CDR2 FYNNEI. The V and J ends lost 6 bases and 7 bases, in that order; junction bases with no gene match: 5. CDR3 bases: TGTGCCAGCAGGTCGACTAGCGGGGGGGTAAATGAGCAGTTCTTC. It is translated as CASRSTSGGVNEQFF.

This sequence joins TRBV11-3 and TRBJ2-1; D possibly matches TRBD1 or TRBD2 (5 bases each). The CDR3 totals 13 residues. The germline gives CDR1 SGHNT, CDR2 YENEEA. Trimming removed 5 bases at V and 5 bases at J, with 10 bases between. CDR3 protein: CASSARDDNEQFF. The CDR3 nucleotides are TGTGCCAGCAGCGCTCGGGACGACAATGAGCAGTTCTTC. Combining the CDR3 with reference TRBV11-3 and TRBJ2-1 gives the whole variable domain EAGVVQSPRYKIIEKKQPVAFWCNPISGHNTLYWYLQNLGQGPELLIRYENEEAVDDSQLPKDRFSAERLKGVDSTLKIQPAELGDSAVYLCASSARDDNEQFFGPGTRLTVL.

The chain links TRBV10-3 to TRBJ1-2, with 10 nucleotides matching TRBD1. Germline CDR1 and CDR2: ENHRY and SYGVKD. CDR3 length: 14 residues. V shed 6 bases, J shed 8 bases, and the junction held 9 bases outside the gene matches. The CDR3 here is CAIRRQGAMDGYTF. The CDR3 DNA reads TGTGCCATCAGACGACAGGGGGCTATGGACGGCTACACCTTC.

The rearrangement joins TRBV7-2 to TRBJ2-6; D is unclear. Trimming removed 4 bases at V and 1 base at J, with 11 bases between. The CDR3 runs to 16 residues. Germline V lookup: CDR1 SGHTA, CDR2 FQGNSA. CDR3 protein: CASSSTVGSGANVLTF. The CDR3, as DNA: TGTGCCAGCAGCTCTACCGTTGGGTCTGGGGCCAACGTCCTGACTTTC.

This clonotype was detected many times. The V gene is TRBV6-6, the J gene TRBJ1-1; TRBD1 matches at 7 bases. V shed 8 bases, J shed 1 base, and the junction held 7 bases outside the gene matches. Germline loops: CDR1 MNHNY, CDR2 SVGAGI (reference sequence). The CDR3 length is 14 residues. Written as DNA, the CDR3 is TGTGCCAGCCTTCACGGGACAGCGAACACTGAAGCTTTCTTT. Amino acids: CASLHGTANTEAFF.

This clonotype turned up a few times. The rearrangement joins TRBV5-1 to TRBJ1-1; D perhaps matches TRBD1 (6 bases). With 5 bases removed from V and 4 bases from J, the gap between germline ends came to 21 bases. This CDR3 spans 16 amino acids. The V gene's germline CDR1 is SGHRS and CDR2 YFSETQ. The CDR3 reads CASSSLEGGRSTEAFF. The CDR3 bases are TGCGCCAGCAGTTCACTGGAAGGGGGGCGTAGCACTGAAGCTTTCTTT.

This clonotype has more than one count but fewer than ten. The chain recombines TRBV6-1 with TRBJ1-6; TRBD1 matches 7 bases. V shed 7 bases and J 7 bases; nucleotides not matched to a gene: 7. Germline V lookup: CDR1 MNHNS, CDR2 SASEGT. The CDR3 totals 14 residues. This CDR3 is CASTWGRGNSPLHF. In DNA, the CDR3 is TGTGCCAGCACTTGGGGCAGGGGGAATTCACCCCTCCACTTT.

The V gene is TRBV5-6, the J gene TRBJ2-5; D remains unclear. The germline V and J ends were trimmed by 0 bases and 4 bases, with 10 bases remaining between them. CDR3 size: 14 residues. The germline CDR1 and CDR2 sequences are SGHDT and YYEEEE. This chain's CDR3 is CASSLGRRGETQYF. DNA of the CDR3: TGTGCCAGCAGCTTGGGGAGACGCGGAGAGACCCAGTACTTC.

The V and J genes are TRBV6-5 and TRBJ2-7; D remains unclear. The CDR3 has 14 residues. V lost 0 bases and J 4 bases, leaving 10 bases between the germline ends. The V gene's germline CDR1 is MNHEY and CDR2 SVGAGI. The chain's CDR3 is CASSYSVEGYEQYF. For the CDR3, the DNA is TGTGCCAGCAGTTACTCTGTTGAAGGGTACGAGCAGTACTTC.

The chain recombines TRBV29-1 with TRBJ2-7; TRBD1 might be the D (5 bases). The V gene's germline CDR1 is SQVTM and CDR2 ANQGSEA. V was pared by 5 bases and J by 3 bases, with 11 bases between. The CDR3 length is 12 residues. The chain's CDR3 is CSVKDNLYEQYF. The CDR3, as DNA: TGCAGCGTTAAGGACAACCTCTACGAGCAGTACTTC.

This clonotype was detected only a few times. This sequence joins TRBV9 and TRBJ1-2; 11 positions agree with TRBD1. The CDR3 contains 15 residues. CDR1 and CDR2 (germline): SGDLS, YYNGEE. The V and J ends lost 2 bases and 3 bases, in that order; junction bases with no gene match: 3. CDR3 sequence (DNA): TGTGCCAGCAGCGTGGGGACAGGGGGAGACTATGGCTACACCTTC. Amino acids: CASSVGTGGDYGYTF.

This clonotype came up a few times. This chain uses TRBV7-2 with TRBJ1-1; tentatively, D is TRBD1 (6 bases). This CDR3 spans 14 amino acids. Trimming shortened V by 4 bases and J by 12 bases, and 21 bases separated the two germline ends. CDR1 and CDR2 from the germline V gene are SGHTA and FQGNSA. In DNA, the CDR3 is TGTGCCAGCAGCTCTGAGATGGGACAATTTGAGTCTTTCTTT. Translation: CASSSEMGQFESFF.